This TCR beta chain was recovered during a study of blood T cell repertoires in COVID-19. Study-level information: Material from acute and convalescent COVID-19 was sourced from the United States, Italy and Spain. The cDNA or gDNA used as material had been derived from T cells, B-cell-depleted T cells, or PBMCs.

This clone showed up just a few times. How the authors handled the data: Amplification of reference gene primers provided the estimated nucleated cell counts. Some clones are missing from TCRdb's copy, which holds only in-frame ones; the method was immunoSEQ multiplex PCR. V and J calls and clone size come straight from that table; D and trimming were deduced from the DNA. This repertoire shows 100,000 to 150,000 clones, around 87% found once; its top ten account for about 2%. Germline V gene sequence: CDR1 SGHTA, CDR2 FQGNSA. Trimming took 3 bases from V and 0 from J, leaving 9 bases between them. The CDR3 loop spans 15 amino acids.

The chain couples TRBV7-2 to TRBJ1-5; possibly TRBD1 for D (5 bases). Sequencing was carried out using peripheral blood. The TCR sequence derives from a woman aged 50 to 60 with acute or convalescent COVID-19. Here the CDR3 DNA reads TGTGCCAGCAGCTTTGACAGTTATAGCAATCAGCCCCAGCATTTT. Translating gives CASSFDSYSNQPQHF.